This is a list of T cell receptor beta chains from one sample in a study of control samples from healthy donors and cancer patients. Clones were sequenced by immunoSEQ multiplex PCR, and TCRdb holds only the in-frame ones, with some missing. There are approximately 100,000 clones in the sample; 90% occur only once, and more than 3.5% lies in the top ten. The specimen was blood. Source of these receptors: a human donor in good health. The donor label of this sample is uncertain. CDR3s include the opening cysteine and the closing phenylalanine or tryptophan. The D gene is left open where the match is weak. Only some rows state a clone size, as once, few, many or a class for expanded clones.

v_call,clone_size,j_call,d_call,cdr3_aa,cdr3_nt
TRBV7-9,once,TRBJ2-3,.,CASSLGFSTDTQYF,TGTGCCAGCAGCTTAGGTTTCAGCACAGATACGCAGTATTTT
TRBV30,.,TRBJ2-7,.,CAWSVKGLGTYEQYF,TGTGCCTGGAGTGTTAAGGGCCTTGGAACTTACGAGCAGTACTTC
TRBV29-1,.,TRBJ1-2,TRBD1,CREDRAYGYTF,TGCAGGGAGGACAGGGCCTATGGCTACACCTTC
TRBV5-1,.,TRBJ1-6,.,CASSLAGFGSPLHF,TGCGCCAGCAGCTTGGCTGGGTTTGGTTCACCCCTCCACTTT
TRBV7-9,.,TRBJ2-7,TRBD1,CASSFPGQEYEQYF,TGTGCCAGCAGCTTTCCGGGACAGGAATACGAGCAGTACTTC
TRBV4-2,.,TRBJ1-1,.,CASSQEPWGLTEAFF,TGTGCCAGCAGCCAAGAACCCTGGGGGCTCACTGAAGCTTTCTTT
TRBV21-1,few,TRBJ1-4,.,CASSKASPRDRGEKLFF,TGTGCCAGCAGCAAAGCGTCCCCGAGGGACAGGGGGGAAAAACTGTTTTTT
TRBV6-6,.,TRBJ1-2,.,CASTVPGFYGYTF,TGTGCCAGCACTGTCCCGGGATTCTATGGCTACACCTTC
TRBV6-4,.,TRBJ2-2,.,CASSVRLAAGELFF,TGTGCCAGCAGTGTACGGCTAGCTGCCGGGGAGCTGTTTTTT
TRBV19,.,TRBJ2-3,TRBD2,CASSVLTSGKSTDTQYF,TGTGCCAGTAGTGTTCTTACTAGCGGGAAGAGCACAGATACGCAGTATTTT
TRBV7-3,.,TRBJ1-1,.,CASSLDRNTEAFF,TGTGCCAGCAGCTTAGACAGAAACACTGAAGCTTTCTTT
TRBV9,.,TRBJ2-3,TRBD2,CASGAGTSGSDTQYF,TGTGCCAGCGGCGCGGGGACTAGCGGATCAGATACGCAGTATTTT
TRBV27,.,TRBJ1-2,TRBD1,CASSLVGTGWGGYTF,TGTGCCAGCAGTTTAGTAGGGACAGGGTGGGGTGGCTACACCTTC
TRBV25-1,.,TRBJ2-1,.,CASSELGEKDSYNEQFF,TGTGCCAGCAGTGAATTAGGGGAAAAGGACTCCTACAATGAGCAGTTCTTC
TRBV5-5,.,TRBJ1-6,TRBD1,CASSLTTGTANSPLHF,TGTGCCAGCAGCTTAACTACCGGGACAGCCAATTCACCCCTCCACTTT
TRBV19,.,TRBJ2-7,.,CASSIDYSYEQYF,TGTGCCAGTAGTATCGACTACTCCTACGAGCAGTACTTC
TRBV6-6,.,TRBJ2-3,TRBD2,CASSSRRGGPQYF,TGTGCCAGCAGTTCGCGTCGGGGGGGACCGCAGTATTTT
TRBV10-3,.,TRBJ2-3,TRBD2,CAINRQRGTNTDTQYF,TGTGCCATCAATCGTCAGCGGGGAACCAACACAGATACGCAGTATTTT
TRBV19,.,TRBJ2-2,.,CASSMDSLNTGELFF,TGTGCCAGTAGTATGGACAGCCTGAACACCGGGGAGCTGTTTTTT
TRBV6-5,.,TRBJ2-7,.,CASRLGNSYEQYF,TGTGCCAGCAGACTGGGCAACTCCTACGAGCAGTACTTC
TRBV4-2,.,TRBJ2-5,TRBD2,CASSQTTSGVPETQYF,TGTGCCAGCAGCCAAACAACTAGCGGGGTCCCTGAGACCCAGTACTTC
TRBV6-6,.,TRBJ1-1,.,CASGRGEDTEAFF,TGTGCCAGCGGACGAGGGGAGGACACTGAAGCTTTCTTT
TRBV27,.,TRBJ2-3,.,CASSSGTDTQYF,TGTGCCAGCAGCTCAGGGACAGATACGCAGTATTTT
TRBV27,.,TRBJ1-1,TRBD1,CASSLSPAAGGRFEAFF,TGTGCCAGCAGTTTATCGCCGGCGGCAGGGGGGAGATTTGAAGCTTTCTTT
TRBV6-5,.,TRBJ1-1,.,CASSTPPGGNTEAFF,TGTGCCAGCAGTACCCCCCCTGGGGGTAACACTGAAGCTTTCTTT
TRBV7-2,.,TRBJ2-1,.,CASSLSRGAYGEQFF,TGTGCCAGCAGCTTGAGTCGAGGCGCCTACGGTGAGCAGTTCTTC
TRBV19,.,TRBJ1-1,.,CASNRGRGNTEAFF,TGTGCCAGTAACCGAGGCAGGGGGAACACTGAAGCTTTCTTT
TRBV19,.,TRBJ1-5,.,CASSISEKGGQPQHF,TGTGCCAGTAGTATATCTGAAAAAGGGGGTCAGCCCCAGCATTTT
TRBV10-3,.,TRBJ1-4,.,CAIKREGLEEKLFF,TGTGCCATCAAGCGCGAAGGGCTAGAGGAAAAACTGTTTTTT
TRBV7-9,.,TRBJ1-2,.,CASSSGRGYTF,TGTGCCAGCAGCTCCGGGAGGGGCTACACCTTC
TRBV24-1,few,TRBJ1-2,.,CATSDSHRVGGYTF,TGTGCCACCAGTGATTCACACAGGGTGGGTGGCTACACCTTC
TRBV13,.,TRBJ1-1,.,CASSQGEYTEAFF,TGTGCCAGCAGCCAAGGGGAGTACACTGAAGCTTTCTTT
TRBV15,.,TRBJ2-7,.,CATSRDRGWSSYEQYF,TGTGCCACCAGCAGAGATCGGGGCTGGAGCTCCTACGAGCAGTACTTC
TRBV28,.,TRBJ1-1,.,CASSLSRVGIMSTEAFF,TGTGCCAGCAGTTTATCAAGGGTGGGGATTATGAGCACTGAAGCTTTCTTT
TRBV4-2,.,TRBJ1-3,TRBD1,CASSQERGRGSGNTIYF,TGTGCCAGCAGCCAAGAGAGGGGGCGGGGCTCTGGAAACACCATATATTTT
TRBV3-1/TRBV3-2,.,TRBJ2-1,.,CASSQAGSNEQFF,TGTGCCAGCAGCCAAGCCGGATCCAATGAGCAGTTCTTC
TRBV6-2/TRBV6-3,.,TRBJ1-6,.,CASSKPRGDYNSPLHF,TGTGCCAGCAGTAAACCTCGGGGGGACTATAATTCACCCCTCCACTTT
TRBV21-1,.,TRBJ1-5,.,CASSSYRDRVSNQPQHF,TGTGCCAGCAGCAGTTACCGGGACAGAGTTAGCAATCAGCCCCAGCATTTT
TRBV11-2,.,TRBJ1-4,TRBD1,CASSYRGGDEKLFF,TGTGCCAGCAGCTACAGGGGAGGGGACGAAAAACTGTTTTTT
TRBV7-2,.,TRBJ1-2,.,CAIYPLGGQSSYGYTF,TGTGCCATCTACCCTTTGGGGGGACAAAGTTCCTATGGCTACACCTTC
TRBV6-1,.,TRBJ2-7,TRBD1,CASSEALTRGEQYF,TGTGCCAGCAGTGAAGCGCTGACCAGGGGGGAGCAGTACTTC
TRBV9,once,TRBJ1-4,.,CASSVSAATNEKLFF,TGTGCCAGCAGCGTATCAGCAGCAACTAATGAAAAACTGTTTTTT
TRBV19,.,TRBJ1-6,.,CASSIPGLNSPLHF,TGTGCCAGTAGTATCCCAGGTCTGAATTCACCCCTCCACTTT
TRBV10-2,.,TRBJ1-1,.,CASKQGNTEAFF,TGCGCCAGCAAGCAGGGGAACACTGAAGCTTTCTTT
TRBV6-1,.,TRBJ1-4,.,CASSEGWGRDNEKLFF,TGTGCCAGCAGTGAAGGATGGGGGCGCGATAATGAAAAACTGTTTTTT
TRBV21-1,.,TRBJ2-5,.,CASMKGQGGETQYF,TGTGCCAGCATGAAGGGGCAGGGTGGAGAGACCCAGTACTTC
TRBV28,.,TRBJ2-7,TRBD1,CASSPPGQATYEQYF,TGTGCCAGCAGTCCCCCGGGACAGGCTACCTACGAGCAGTACTTC
TRBV5-6,once,TRBJ2-2,TRBD2,CASSNGVGLADTGELFF,TGTGCCAGCAGCAACGGTGTGGGACTAGCGGACACCGGGGAGCTGTTTTTT
TRBV7-9,.,TRBJ2-3,.,CASSSGGGAGDTQYF,TGTGCCAGCAGCTCAGGAGGGGGGGCTGGAGATACGCAGTATTTT
TRBV2,few,TRBJ1-2,TRBD1,CASSGQGRYGYTF,TGTGCCAGCAGCGGACAGGGGAGGTATGGCTACACCTTC
TRBV11-2,.,TRBJ2-2,.,CASSLGGYTTGELFF,TGTGCCAGCAGCTTAGGCGGGTATACAACCGGGGAGCTGTTTTTT
TRBV2,.,TRBJ2-7,.,CASSGQAYEQYF,TGTGCCAGCAGTGGACAGGCCTACGAGCAGTACTTC
TRBV3-1/TRBV3-2,few,TRBJ2-6,.,CASSTHSGANVLTF,TGTGCCAGCAGCACCCATTCTGGGGCCAACGTCCTGACTTTC
TRBV6-5,.,TRBJ1-4,.,CASSYRRGATNEKLFF,TGTGCCAGCAGTTACCGGAGGGGGGCAACTAATGAAAAACTGTTTTTT